This entry is about one TCR beta chain. Its antigen is unidentified. The PCR was carried out with 60 Vbeta primers and 13 Jbeta primers. Measured with immunoSEQ multiplex PCR; TCRdb has only the in-frame clones, and not every one. The sample consists of some 140,000 clones, approximately 64% of them appearing once. Deletions cut 6 bases from V and 5 bases from J, with 13 bases between. Per the germline V gene, CDR1 is MNHNY and CDR2 is SVGAGI (reference sequence). This CDR3 has 13 amino acids. The sample belongs to a study of cytomegalovirus exposure and HLA in healthy donors. Regarding the study as a whole: Later on, analysis showed that most CMV-associated TCR beta chains appeared to be HLA-restricted. Cytomegalovirus status was reportedly diagnosed by the classifier with high sensitivity and specificity. CMV antigen specificity of three CMV-associated chains was confirmed in vitro.

This TCR was sampled from a woman aged 40-49 years in good health and CMV-seronegative. The sample was PBMCs. The V and J genes are TRBV6-6 and TRBJ1-1; possible D gene TRBD1, 6 bases. In DNA form, the CDR3 reads TGTGCCAGCAGCTGGACAGATAGAACTGAAGCTTTCTTT. It translates to CASSWTDRTEAFF.